These 20 T cell receptor beta chains originate from one sample sequenced in a study of untreated major depressive disorder (dated by TCRdb to 2017 to 2018). The method behind the library was the immunoSEQ multiplex PCR assay. TCRdb took this table from immuneACCESS and kept in-frame rearrangements with V and J called. Such tables lack part of the clones; where checked against another copy, unresolved V genes explain under half of the gap, and the rest is unexplained. This sample is represented by 20,000 or so clones; approximately 87% of them were singletons. The biggest ten clones account for 5% to 5.5% of the sample. Material for sequencing was CD4+ T cells from PBMCs. The receptor set was obtained from a woman in her 30s in good health.

This rearrangement joins TRBV29-1 to TRBJ1-2; possible D gene TRBD1, 6 bases. The CDR3 runs 11 residues. V lost 5 bases and J 6 bases, leaving 10 bases between the germline ends. The germline gives CDR1 SQVTM, CDR2 ANQGSEA. CDR3 bases: TGCAGCGTTAACGGGGGCGATGGCTACACCTTC. It is translated as CSVNGGDGYTF.

CDR3 sequence reads: CASSEASSGNTIYF. The DNA for the CDR3 is TGTGCCAGCAGTGAAGCCAGCTCTGGAAACACCATATATTTT. The chain has TRBV2 and TRBJ1-3; D gene ambiguous. From germline, CDR1 is SNHLY and CDR2 FYNNEI. Trimming cost V 0 bases and J 0 bases, with 3 bases left between them. CDR3 length equals 14 residues.

CDR3 in amino acids: CATTERGAAYEQYF. CDR3 DNA sequence: TGTGCCACCACGGAGCGGGGGGCGGCCTACGAGCAGTACTTC. V gene TRBV10-3 combines with J gene TRBJ2-7; 9 bases align to TRBD2. The CDR3 sequence is 14 residues long. Germline loops: CDR1 ENHRY, CDR2 SYGVKD. The V gene end was trimmed by 10 bases and the J gene end by 2 bases; junction bases not matched to a gene: 9.

The chain is built from TRBV5-1 and TRBJ2-2; 7 nucleotides match TRBD2. There are 14 residues in the CDR3. The junction had 10 bases not matched to a gene; V was cut back by 3 bases and J by 11 bases. Germline CDR1 SGHRS, CDR2 YFSETQ. The CDR3 nucleotides read TGCGCCAGCAGCTCGTTGGGGACGGGGGGAGAGCTGTTTTTT. Protein sequence: CASSSLGTGGELFF.

The V gene is TRBV6-1, the J gene TRBJ1-2; 8 nucleotides agree with TRBD1. The CDR3 extends over 17 amino acids. The germline gives CDR1 MNHNS, CDR2 SASEGT. After removal of 4 bases from V and 0 bases from J, the junction contained 10 bases not matched to a gene. CDR3 nucleotide sequence: TGTGCCAGCAGTGTAGACTTGACAGGGGACGCTAACTATGGCTACACCTTC. It yields the protein CASSVDLTGDANYGYTF.

This clone was counted a few times. The chain is built from TRBV18 and TRBJ1-1; D is perhaps TRBD1 (5 bases). The CDR3 has 13 amino acids. Between the trimmed V and J ends, which lost 4 bases and 1 base, there was a span of 7 bases. The germline gives CDR1 KGHSH, CDR2 LQKENI. The CDR3 region is CASSRGENTEAFF. The CDR3 nucleotides are TGTGCCAGCTCACGGGGGGAGAACACTGAAGCTTTCTTT.

This rearrangement joins TRBV11-3 to TRBJ2-2; TRBD2 might be the D (6 bases). V lost 4 bases and J lost 3, with 9 bases in between. This CDR3 spans 14 amino acids. The V gene's germline CDR1 is SGHNT and CDR2 YENEEA. The CDR3 region is CASSSGVDTGELFF. As DNA, the CDR3 is TGTGCCAGCAGCTCGGGGGTGGACACCGGGGAGCTGTTTTTT.

The chain employs TRBV7-3 and TRBJ2-5; D not resolved. With 2 bases removed from V and 0 bases from J, the gap between germline ends came to 7 bases. CDR1 is SGHTA and CDR2 is FQGTGA in the germline V gene. This CDR3 is built from 14 residues. CDR3 nucleotide sequence: TGTGCCAGCAGCTTACAGGCGAACCAAGAGACCCAGTACTTC. Protein product: CASSLQANQETQYF.

This chain joins TRBV29-1 and TRBJ2-1; D not resolved. Germline assignment: CDR1 SQVTM and CDR2 ANQGSEA. V gave up 3 bases and J gave up 0 bases, with 9 bases separating them. The CDR3 loop spans 14 amino acids. The CDR3 sequence: CSVDTQSSYNEQFF. The CDR3 bases are TGCAGCGTTGATACACAGAGCTCCTACAATGAGCAGTTCTTC.

This chain uses TRBV9 with TRBJ2-1; 8 bases agree with TRBD1. Germline lookup yields CDR1 SGDLS and CDR2 YYNGEE. After removal of 0 bases from V and 10 bases from J, the junction contained 6 bases not matched to a gene. The CDR3 totals 14 residues. CDR3 DNA sequence: TGTGCCAGCAGCGTAGAGGGACAGGCTATGGAGCAGTTCTTC. It is translated as CASSVEGQAMEQFF.

This chain joins TRBV6-6 and TRBJ1-1; 10 nucleotides agree with TRBD1. The CDR3 covers 14 residues. Germline trimming cut 7 bases from V and 5 bases from J; bases unmatched to any gene: 7. From germline, CDR1 is MNHNY and CDR2 SVGAGI (reference sequence). The CDR3 DNA sequence: TGTGCCAGCACCAACCGGGACAGGGGAACTGAAGCTTTCTTT. It specifies CASTNRDRGTEAFF.

CDR3 amino acids: CSVVPGQATQAFF. The CDR3 coding sequence is TGCAGCGTCGTCCCGGGACAGGCCACCCAAGCTTTCTTT. The chain carries TRBV29-1 and TRBJ1-1; 8 bases line up with TRBD1. The trim removed 6 bases at V and 9 bases at J, leaving 12 bases unmatched. The CDR3 is made up of 13 amino acids. Germline CDR1 reads SQVTM; CDR2 reads ANQGSEA.

This clone was found once. The gene calls are TRBV29-1 and TRBJ1-2; 7 bases agree with TRBD1. The ends lost 7 bases at V and 7 bases at J; junction bases unmatched: 12. The CDR3 length is 13 residues. Per germline, CDR1 SQVTM and CDR2 ANQGSEA. The CDR3 protein is CSGLPQGLAGYTF. Here the CDR3 DNA reads TGCAGCGGGCTCCCACAGGGGTTGGCTGGCTACACCTTC.

The rearrangement uses TRBV10-1 and TRBJ1-1, with D hard to call. CDR3 length: 13 residues. Germline CDR1 and CDR2: WNHNN and SYGVQD (reference sequence). V was trimmed by 5 bases and J by 1 base, leaving 8 bases between them. The CDR3 region is CASSSQRNTEAFF. CDR3 coding DNA: TGCGCCAGCAGTTCCCAAAGGAACACTGAAGCTTTCTTT.

The chain carries TRBV2 and TRBJ2-3, with D unresolved. Per germline, CDR1 SNHLY and CDR2 FYNNEI. V was cut by 5 bases and J by 0 bases, with 0 bases left in between. The CDR3 runs to 11 residues. CDR3 protein: CASSSTDTQYF. CDR3 nucleotide sequence: TGTGCCAGCAGTAGCACAGATACGCAGTATTTT.

The chain links TRBV6-6 to TRBJ2-7, with D perhaps matching TRBD1 or TRBD2 (5 bases each). Trimming shortened V by 8 bases and J by 6 bases, and 17 bases separated the two germline ends. The germline gives CDR1 MNHNY, CDR2 SVGAGI (reference sequence). CDR3 size: 13 residues. DNA of the CDR3: TGTGCCAGCGGTGGGGCTCCTGGAGGCGAGCAGTACTTC. Its translation is CASGGAPGGEQYF.

The J gene is TRBJ1-2, the V gene TRBV2; tentative D call: TRBD1 (5 bases). The CDR3 contains 11 residues. Trimming left V 5 bases short and J 8 bases short, with 9 bases between. Germline CDR1 and CDR2: SNHLY and FYNNEI. The CDR3 protein is CASSTQGGYTF. The CDR3, as DNA: TGTGCCAGCAGTACGCAGGGAGGCTACACCTTC.

The chain is built from TRBV10-2 and TRBJ1-3; D might be TRBD1 (5 bases). The V and J ends lost 0 bases and 2 bases respectively, with 8 bases between them. In germline, CDR1 is WSHSY, CDR2 SAAADI. This CDR3 region has 15 residues. The CDR3 DNA sequence: TGCGCCAGCAGTGAGTCGTCAGGGACTGGAAACACCATATATTTT. It translates to CASSESSGTGNTIYF.

This chain joins TRBV5-4 and TRBJ1-2, with D unclear. The V end lost 3 bases, the J end lost 5 bases, and 8 bases lay between the germline ends. CDR1 is SGHNT and CDR2 is YYREEE in the germline V gene (reference sequence). This CDR3 has 12 residues. CDR3: CASSSDGYGYTF. CDR3 DNA: TGTGCCAGCAGCTCGGACGGTTATGGCTACACCTTC.

The chain couples TRBV11-2 to TRBJ2-5, with D possibly matching TRBD2 (5 bases). This CDR3 has 16 residues. V lost 4 bases, J lost 0 bases, and 15 bases lay in between. Germline assignment: CDR1 SGHAT and CDR2 FQNNGV. DNA for the CDR3: TGTGCCAGCAGCTCCCCGAGAGGGTGGTACCAAGAGACCCAGTACTTC. As protein: CASSSPRGWYQETQYF. Combining the CDR3 with reference TRBV11-2 and TRBJ2-5 gives the whole variable domain EAGVAQSPRYKIIEKRQSVAFWCNPISGHATLYWYQQILGQGPKLLIQFQNNGVVDDSQLPKDRFSAERLKGVDSTLKIQPAKLEDSAVYLCASSSPRGWYQETQYFGPGTRLLVL.